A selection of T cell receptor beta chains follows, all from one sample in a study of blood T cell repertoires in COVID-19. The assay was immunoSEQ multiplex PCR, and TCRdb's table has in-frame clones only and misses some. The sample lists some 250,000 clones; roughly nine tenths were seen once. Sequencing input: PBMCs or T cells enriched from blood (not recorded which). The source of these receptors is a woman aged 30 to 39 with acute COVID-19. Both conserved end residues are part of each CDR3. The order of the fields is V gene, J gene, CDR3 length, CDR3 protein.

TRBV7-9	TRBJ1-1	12	CASSVSTGEAFF
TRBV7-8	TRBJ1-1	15	CASSTPGTGDTEAFF
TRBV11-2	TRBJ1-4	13	CASSLQEAEKLFF
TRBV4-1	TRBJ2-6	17	CASSQSEQGSGANVLTF
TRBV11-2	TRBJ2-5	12	CASSYGGETQYF
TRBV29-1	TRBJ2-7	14	CSVGGTSGGYEQYF
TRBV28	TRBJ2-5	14	CASSPLRGRETQYF
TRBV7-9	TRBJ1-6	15	CASSLVGPGGWALHF
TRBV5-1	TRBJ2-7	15	CASSLGPRSDYEQYF
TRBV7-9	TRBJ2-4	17	CASSLSYRTVAKNIQYF
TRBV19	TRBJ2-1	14	CASSIGGQNNEQFF
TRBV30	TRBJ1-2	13	CAWSSLRVYGYTF
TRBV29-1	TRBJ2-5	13	CSALTGLLETQYF
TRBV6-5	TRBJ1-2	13	CASRIDTNYGYTF
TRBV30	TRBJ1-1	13	CACSRELSTEAFF
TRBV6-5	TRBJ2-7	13	CASSSYDRGSEYF
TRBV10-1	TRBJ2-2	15	CASSESGGRDGELFF
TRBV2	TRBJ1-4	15	CASSEVGAMGEKLFF
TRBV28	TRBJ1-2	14	CASSSGTGAVGYTF
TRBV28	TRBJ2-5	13	CASSPGGQETQYF
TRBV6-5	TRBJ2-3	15	CASSQGQGKSDTQYF
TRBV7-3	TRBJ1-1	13	CASSSQGVSEAFF
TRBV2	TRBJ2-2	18	CASYTGYGTAINTGELFF
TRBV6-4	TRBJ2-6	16	CASSSDTATGANVLTF
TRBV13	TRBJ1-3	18	CASSLASKDTRSGNTIYF
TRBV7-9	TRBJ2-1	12	CASSPDYYEQFF
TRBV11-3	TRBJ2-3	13	CASSSNAADTQYF
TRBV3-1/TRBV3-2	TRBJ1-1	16	CASSLSDRGGTTEAFF
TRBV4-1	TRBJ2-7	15	CASSQGPWQGYEQYF
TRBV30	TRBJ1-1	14	CAWSRDRGTTEAFF
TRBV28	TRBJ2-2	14	CASSSAGPTGELFF
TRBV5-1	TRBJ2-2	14	CASRREESTGELFF
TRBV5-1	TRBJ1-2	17	CASSVRDRGREDYGYTF
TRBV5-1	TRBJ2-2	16	CASSSQGQGYTGELFF
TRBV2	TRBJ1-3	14	CASTMDSVGNTIYF
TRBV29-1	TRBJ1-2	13	CSARPAGGNGYTF
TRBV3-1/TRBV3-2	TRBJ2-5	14	CASSQRRDQETQYF
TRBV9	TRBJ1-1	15	CASSVSQGGRPEAFF
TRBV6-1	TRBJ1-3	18	CASSEDRALSYSGNTIYF
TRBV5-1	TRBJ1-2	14	CASSLESRDYGYTF
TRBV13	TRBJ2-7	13	CASSPVDSYEQYF
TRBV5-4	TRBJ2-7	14	CASSPATGILEQYF
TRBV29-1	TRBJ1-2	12	CSVELINYGYTF
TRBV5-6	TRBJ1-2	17	CASSFHPLRTANYGYTF
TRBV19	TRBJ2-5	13	CASSTAGRETQYF
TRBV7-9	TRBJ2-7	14	CASSFGTDTYEQYF
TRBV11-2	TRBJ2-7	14	CASSLEPSAYEQYF